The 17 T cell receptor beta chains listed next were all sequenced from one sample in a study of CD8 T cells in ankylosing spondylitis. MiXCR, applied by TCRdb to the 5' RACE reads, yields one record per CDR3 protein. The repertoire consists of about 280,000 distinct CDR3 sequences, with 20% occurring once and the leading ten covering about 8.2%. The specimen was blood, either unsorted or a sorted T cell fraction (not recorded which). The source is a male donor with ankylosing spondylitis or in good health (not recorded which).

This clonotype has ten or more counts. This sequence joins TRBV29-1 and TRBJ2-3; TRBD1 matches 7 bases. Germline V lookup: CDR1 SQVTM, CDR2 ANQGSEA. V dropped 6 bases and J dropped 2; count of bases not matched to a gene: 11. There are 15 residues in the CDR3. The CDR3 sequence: CSVDTNRGLTDTQYF. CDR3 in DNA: TGCAGCGTCGATACAAACAGGGGCCTCACAGATACGCAGTATTTT.

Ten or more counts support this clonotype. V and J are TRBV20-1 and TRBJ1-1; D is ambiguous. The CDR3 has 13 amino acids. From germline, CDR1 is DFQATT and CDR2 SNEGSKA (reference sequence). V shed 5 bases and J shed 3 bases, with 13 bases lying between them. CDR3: CSAVKPGDTEAFF. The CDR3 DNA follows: TGCAGTGCTGTAAAGCCCGGGGACACTGAAGCTTTCTTT.

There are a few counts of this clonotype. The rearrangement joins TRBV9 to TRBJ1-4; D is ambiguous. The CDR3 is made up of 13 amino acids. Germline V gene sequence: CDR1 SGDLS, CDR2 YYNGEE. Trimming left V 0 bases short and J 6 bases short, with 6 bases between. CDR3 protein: CASSVAIDEKLFF. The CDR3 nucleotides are TGTGCCAGCAGCGTAGCTATTGATGAAAAACTGTTTTTT.

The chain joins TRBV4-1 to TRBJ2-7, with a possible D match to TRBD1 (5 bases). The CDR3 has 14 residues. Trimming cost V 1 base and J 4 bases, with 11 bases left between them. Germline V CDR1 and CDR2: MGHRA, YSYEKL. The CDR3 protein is CASSQADSRYEQYV. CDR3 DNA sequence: TGCGCCAGCAGCCAAGCTGACAGTAGGTACGAGCAGTACGTC.

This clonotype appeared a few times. The chain's CDR3 is CASSSKNYGYTF. CDR3 in DNA: TGTGCCAGCAGCAGTAAGAACTATGGCTACACCTTC. The chain is built from TRBV2 and TRBJ1-2; D unresolved. Trimming took 6 bases from V and 2 from J, leaving 7 bases between them. The CDR3 has 12 residues. Germline assignment: CDR1 SNHLY and CDR2 FYNNEI.

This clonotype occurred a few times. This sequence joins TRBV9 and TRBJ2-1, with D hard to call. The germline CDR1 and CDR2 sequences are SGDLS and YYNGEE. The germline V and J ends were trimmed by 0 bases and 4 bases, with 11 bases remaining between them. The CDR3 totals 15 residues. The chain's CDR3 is CASSVGGFGYNEQFF. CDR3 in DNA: TGTGCCAGCAGCGTAGGTGGGTTTGGTTACAATGAGCAGTTCTTC.

CDR3 in amino acids: CASSLGQGIGYNEQFF. Written as DNA, the CDR3 is TGTGCCAGCAGTTTAGGGCAGGGAATCGGATACAATGAGCAGTTCTTC. The genes are TRBV12-3 or TRBV12-4 and TRBJ2-1, with D possibly TRBD1 on 5 matching bases. The V gene lost 1 base and the J gene lost 4 bases, with 14 bases spanning the gap. The CDR3 loop spans 16 amino acids.

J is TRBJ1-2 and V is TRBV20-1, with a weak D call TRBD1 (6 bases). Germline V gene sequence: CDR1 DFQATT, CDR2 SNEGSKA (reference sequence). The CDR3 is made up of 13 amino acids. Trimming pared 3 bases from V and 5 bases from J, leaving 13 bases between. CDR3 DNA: TGCAGTGCTAGCCAGGGGTTAGGTTATGGCTACACCTTC. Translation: CSASQGLGYGYTF.

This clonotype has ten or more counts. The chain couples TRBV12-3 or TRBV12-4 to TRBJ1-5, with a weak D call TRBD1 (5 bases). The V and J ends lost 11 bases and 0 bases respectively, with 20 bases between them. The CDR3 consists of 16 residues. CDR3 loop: CAGGEGTYYSNQPQHF. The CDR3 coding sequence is TGTGCCGGAGGAGAAGGGACCTATTATAGCAATCAGCCCCAGCATTTT.

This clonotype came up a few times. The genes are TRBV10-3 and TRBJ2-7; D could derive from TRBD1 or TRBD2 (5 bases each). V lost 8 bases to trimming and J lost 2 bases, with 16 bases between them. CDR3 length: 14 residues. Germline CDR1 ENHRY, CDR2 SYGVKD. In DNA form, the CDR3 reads TGTGCCATCGGAACCGGGACGGAGACCTACGAGCAGTACGTC. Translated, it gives CAIGTGTETYEQYV.

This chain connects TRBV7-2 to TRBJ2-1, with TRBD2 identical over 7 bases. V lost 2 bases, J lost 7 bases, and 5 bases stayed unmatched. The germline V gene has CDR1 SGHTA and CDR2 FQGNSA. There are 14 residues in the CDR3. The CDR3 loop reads CASSLNWGGNEQFF. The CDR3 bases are TGTGCCAGCAGCTTAAATTGGGGGGGGAATGAGCAGTTCTTC.

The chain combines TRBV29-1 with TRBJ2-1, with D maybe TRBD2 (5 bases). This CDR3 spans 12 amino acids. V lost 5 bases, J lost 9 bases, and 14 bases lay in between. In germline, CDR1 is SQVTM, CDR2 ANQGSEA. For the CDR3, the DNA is TGCAGCGTTCCAACCCGACTAAGTGAGCAGTTCTTC. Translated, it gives CSVPTRLSEQFF.

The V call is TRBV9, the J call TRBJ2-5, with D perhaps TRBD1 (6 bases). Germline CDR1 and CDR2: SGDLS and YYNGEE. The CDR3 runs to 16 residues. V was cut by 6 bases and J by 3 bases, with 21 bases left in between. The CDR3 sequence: CASTKQGGTLEETQYF. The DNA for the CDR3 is TGTGCCAGCACCAAACAGGGTGGAACCCTCGAAGAGACCCAGTACTTC.

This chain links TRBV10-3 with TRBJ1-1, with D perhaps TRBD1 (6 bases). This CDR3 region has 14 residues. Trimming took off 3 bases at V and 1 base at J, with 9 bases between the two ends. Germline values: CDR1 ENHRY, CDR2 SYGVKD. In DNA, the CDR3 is TGTGCCATCAGTGAAATGGGGGCGAACACTGAAGCTTTCTTT. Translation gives CAISEMGANTEAFF.

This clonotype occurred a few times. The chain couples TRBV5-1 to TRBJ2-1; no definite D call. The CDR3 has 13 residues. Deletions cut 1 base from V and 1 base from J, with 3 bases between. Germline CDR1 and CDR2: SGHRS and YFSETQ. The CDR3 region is CASSLWSYNEQFF. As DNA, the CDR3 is TGCGCCAGCAGCTTGTGGTCCTACAATGAGCAGTTCTTC.

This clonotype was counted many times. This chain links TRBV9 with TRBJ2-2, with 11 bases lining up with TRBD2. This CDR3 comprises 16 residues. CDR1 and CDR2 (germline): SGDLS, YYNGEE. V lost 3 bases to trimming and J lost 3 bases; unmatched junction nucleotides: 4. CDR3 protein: CASSGRLAGYTGELFF. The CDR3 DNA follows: TGTGCCAGCAGCGGTAGACTAGCGGGATACACCGGGGAGCTGTTTTTT.

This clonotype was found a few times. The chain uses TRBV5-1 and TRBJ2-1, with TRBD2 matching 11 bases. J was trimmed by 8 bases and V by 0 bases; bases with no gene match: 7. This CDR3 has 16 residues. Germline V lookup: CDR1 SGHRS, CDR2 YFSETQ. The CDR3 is CASSLETLAGGDEQFF. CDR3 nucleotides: TGCGCCAGCAGCTTGGAAACCCTAGCGGGAGGTGATGAGCAGTTCTTC.